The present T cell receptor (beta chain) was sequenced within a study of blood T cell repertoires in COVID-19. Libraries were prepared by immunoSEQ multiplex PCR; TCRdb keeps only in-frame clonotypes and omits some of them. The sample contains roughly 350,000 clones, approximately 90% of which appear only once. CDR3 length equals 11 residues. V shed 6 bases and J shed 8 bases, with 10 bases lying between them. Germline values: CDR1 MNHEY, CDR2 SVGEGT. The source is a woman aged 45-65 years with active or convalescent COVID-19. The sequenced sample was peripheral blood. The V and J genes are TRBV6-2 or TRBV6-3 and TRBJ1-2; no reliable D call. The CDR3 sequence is CASSLGGGYTF. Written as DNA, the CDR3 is TGTGCCAGCAGCCTAGGAGGCGGCTACACCTTC.